These 19 T cell receptor beta chains were sequenced from one sample in a study of Tregs in tolerant kidney transplant recipients. Using immunoSEQ multiplex PCR, the repertoire was profiled, and TCRdb retains in-frame clones only, with some absent. The sample yields about 83,000 clones, nearly 98% seen once. The sequencing here drew on CD4+ T cells from blood, taken before the transplant. The receptor set was obtained from a human donor who received a combined kidney and bone marrow transplant.

J is TRBJ2-7 and V is TRBV30; D is undetermined. The CDR3 consists of 13 residues. Germline CDR1 reads GTSNPN; CDR2 reads SVGIG (reference sequence). V lost 4 bases and J lost 1, with 11 bases in between. As DNA, the CDR3 is TGTGCCTGGACGAGGCTCCTGTCCTACGAGCAGTACTTC. Amino acids: CAWTRLLSYEQYF. The variable domain in full, completed from reference TRBV30 and TRBJ2-7, reads SQTIHQWPATLVQPVGSPLSLECTVEGTSNPNLYWYRQAAGRGLQLLFYSVGIGQISSEVPQNLSASRPQDRQFILSSKKLLLSDSGFYLCAWTRLLSYEQYFGPGTRLTVT.

This rearrangement joins TRBV5-1 to TRBJ1-1; D may be TRBD1 (6 bases). V lost 6 bases to trimming and J lost 2 bases, with 14 bases between them. Germline lookup yields CDR1 SGHRS and CDR2 YFSETQ. The CDR3 totals 14 residues. The CDR3, as DNA: TGCGCCAGCAACCACGGCGGGGGCAACACTGAAGCTTTCTTT. Residues: CASNHGGGNTEAFF.

V and J are TRBV5-5 and TRBJ1-3, with D uncertain. The CDR3 covers 18 residues. In germline, CDR1 is SGHKS, CDR2 YYEKEE (reference sequence). Between the trimmed V and J ends, which lost 1 base and 0 bases, there was a span of 17 bases. The CDR3 region is CASSLKYLDALSGNTIYF. CDR3 nucleotides: TGTGCCAGCAGCTTGAAATACCTAGACGCGCTCTCTGGAAACACCATATATTTT.

The chain combines TRBV15 with TRBJ2-7, with 9 positions matching TRBD2. Germline CDR1 and CDR2: LNHNV and YYDKDF (reference sequence). The CDR3 totals 15 residues. J gave up 6 bases and V 5 bases, and 11 bases lay outside the gene matches. CDR3 protein: CATSSSLAGKREQYF. CDR3 DNA: TGTGCCACCAGCTCGTCGCTAGCGGGAAAGCGCGAGCAGTACTTC. Together with reference TRBV15 and TRBJ2-7, the CDR3 gives the full variable domain: DAMVIQNPRYQVTQFGKPVTLSCSQTLNHNVMYWYQQKSSQAPKLLFHYYDKDFNNEADTPDNFQSRRPNTSFCFLDIRSPGLGDTAMYLCATSSSLAGKREQYFGPGTRLTVT.

The chain recombines TRBV7-9 with TRBJ1-1; D might be TRBD1 (6 bases). The CDR3 length is 13 residues. Germline V lookup: CDR1 SEHNR, CDR2 FQNEAQ (reference sequence). V lost 5 bases and J lost 5, with 12 bases in between. The CDR3 DNA is TGTGCCAGCAGCCCATACAGGGCAACTGAAGCTTTCTTT. This translates into CASSPYRATEAFF.

CDR3 amino acids: CASRGGFSGNTIYF. The CDR3 DNA follows: TGCGCCAGCCGAGGTGGGTTCTCTGGAAACACCATATATTTT. The chain carries TRBV10-1 and TRBJ1-3; no firm D call. The CDR3 runs 14 residues. The V gene lost 8 bases and the J gene lost 0 bases, with 11 bases spanning the gap. The germline CDR1 and CDR2 sequences are WNHNN and SYGVQD (reference sequence).

This clone was detected once. This sequence joins TRBV4-1 and TRBJ2-5, with a tentative D call TRBD2 (5 bases). CDR1 is MGHRA and CDR2 is YSYEKL in the germline V gene. The germline V and J ends were trimmed by 1 base and 5 bases, with 23 bases remaining between them. The CDR3 spans 18 residues. CDR3: CASSQVGRTRGRTETQYF. DNA for the CDR3: TGCGCCAGCAGCCAAGTCGGCCGCACTAGAGGACGGACGGAGACCCAGTACTTC.

The chain links TRBV11-2 to TRBJ2-1; no clear D gene. Trimming took 1 base from V and 3 from J, leaving 7 bases between them. The germline gives CDR1 SGHAT, CDR2 FQNNGV. There are 14 residues in the CDR3. CDR3 coding DNA: TGTGCCAGCAGCTTAGCCCCCTACTACAATGAGCAGTTCTTC. As protein: CASSLAPYYNEQFF.

The chain carries TRBV10-3 and TRBJ2-7; 8 bases align to TRBD1. The CDR3 is made up of 13 amino acids. Germline trimming cut 7 bases from V and 2 bases from J; bases unmatched to any gene: 4. In germline, CDR1 is ENHRY, CDR2 SYGVKD. CDR3 coding DNA: TGTGCCATCACTTTGGACAGGGCCTACGAGCAGTACTTC. Encoded protein: CAITLDRAYEQYF.

The genes are TRBV7-9 and TRBJ1-4; unclear D gene. In germline, CDR1 is SEHNR, CDR2 FQNEAQ (reference sequence). V lost 1 base and J lost 5, with 8 bases in between. The CDR3 covers 14 residues. The CDR3, as DNA: TGTGCCAGCAGCTTAGGGTACAAGAATGAAAAACTGTTTTTT. Translating it yields CASSLGYKNEKLFF.

V and J are TRBV7-7 and TRBJ2-3, with 7 bases that match TRBD2. The CDR3 extends over 13 amino acids. V lost 5 bases and J lost 5; bases outside the gene matches: 4. Looked up from germline, CDR1 is SSHAT and CDR2 is FNYEAQ (reference sequence). The CDR3 bases are TGTGCCAGCAGCCGTGGGGGGGGAGATACGCAGTATTTT. Translation gives CASSRGGGDTQYF.

The V call is TRBV4-3, the J call TRBJ2-2, with D unresolved. V was trimmed by 2 bases and J by 3 bases, leaving 10 bases between them. The CDR3 has 15 residues. Germline CDR1 LGHNA, CDR2 YSLEER. The CDR3 spells CASSQFSADTGELFF. The CDR3 DNA reads as TGCGCCAGCAGCCAATTTTCTGCGGACACCGGGGAGCTGTTTTTT.

This clone was seen once. The genes are TRBV19 and TRBJ1-5; 7 bases are a match to TRBD1. This CDR3 contains 16 residues. The V and J ends lost 3 bases and 1 base, in that order; junction bases with no gene match: 6. Per the germline V gene, CDR1 is LNHDA and CDR2 is SQIVND (reference sequence). CDR3 nucleotides: TGTGCCAGTAGTATCCGGACAGGAGGGAGCAATCAGCCCCAGCATTTT. Its protein product is CASSIRTGGSNQPQHF. Full variable domain (remainder filled in from reference TRBV19 and TRBJ1-5): DGGITQSPKYLFRKEGQNVTLSCEQNLNHDAMYWYRQDPGQGLRLIYYSQIVNDFQKGDIAEGYSVSREKKESFPLTVTSAQKNPTAFYLCASSIRTGGSNQPQHFGDGTRLSIL.

The chain recombines TRBV6-6 with TRBJ2-2; D call uncertain. CDR1 MNHNY and CDR2 SVGAGI come from the germline V gene (reference sequence). The CDR3 sequence is 11 residues long. V lost 2 bases to trimming and J lost 7 bases, with 2 bases between them. This chain's CDR3 is CASSYHGELFF. The CDR3, as DNA: TGTGCCAGCAGTTACCACGGGGAGCTGTTTTTT.

The V gene is TRBV2, the J gene TRBJ2-3; tentatively, D is TRBD1 (6 bases). Deletions cut 5 bases from V and 4 bases from J, with 13 bases between. Germline values: CDR1 SNHLY, CDR2 FYNNEI. The CDR3 loop spans 14 amino acids. The CDR3 region is CASSPLGGPDTQYF. DNA of the CDR3: TGTGCCAGCAGTCCACTTGGGGGCCCAGATACGCAGTATTTT.

This sequence joins TRBV11-2 and TRBJ2-1; 10 bases align to TRBD1. Per the germline V gene, CDR1 is SGHAT and CDR2 is FQNNGV. The CDR3 is 16 amino acids. V shed 5 bases, J shed 4 bases, and the junction held 8 bases outside the gene matches. CDR3 in amino acids: CASSTRPGQGYNEQFF. The CDR3, as DNA: TGTGCCAGCAGCACACGGCCGGGACAGGGGTACAATGAGCAGTTCTTC. The full variable domain, completed using reference TRBV11-2 and TRBJ2-1, is EAGVAQSPRYKIIEKRQSVAFWCNPISGHATLYWYQQILGQGPKLLIQFQNNGVVDDSQLPKDRFSAERLKGVDSTLKIQPAKLEDSAVYLCASSTRPGQGYNEQFFGPGTRLTVL.

The chain uses TRBV23-1 and TRBJ2-2, with D tentatively TRBD2 (6 bases). TRBV23-1 is an open reading frame whose function is uncertain. Deletions cut 11 bases from V and 0 bases from J, with 16 bases between. CDR3 length equals 15 residues. CDR3 amino acids: CAWRVHLANTGELFF. CDR3 bases: TGCGCCTGGAGGGTCCACCTCGCGAACACCGGGGAGCTGTTTTTT.

This sequence joins TRBV6-4 and TRBJ2-1; TRBD1 matches 11 bases. V dropped 5 bases and J dropped 5; count of bases not matched to a gene: 5. The germline V gene has CDR1 MRHNA and CDR2 SNTAGT. The CDR3 contains 15 residues. CDR3: CASSSGQGAHNEQFF. CDR3 DNA sequence: TGTGCCAGCAGTTCCGGACAGGGGGCTCACAATGAGCAGTTCTTC.

The CDR3 loop reads CASSVAIREDGYTF. The CDR3 DNA is TGTGCCAGCAGCGTAGCTATCAGGGAGGATGGCTACACCTTC. The chain has TRBV9 and TRBJ1-2, with TRBD1 as a possible D gene (5 bases). The CDR3 runs to 14 residues. From germline, CDR1 is SGDLS and CDR2 YYNGEE. V lost 0 bases, J lost 6 bases, and 12 bases lay in between.